This TCR beta chain was recovered during a study of cytomegalovirus exposure and HLA in healthy donors. In the study overall: Inside one of the first data releases sat around 86 million unique TCRs taken from HLA-typed donors. General study findings and limits: In a later analysis, HLA-associated beta chains showed higher expansion and lower generation probabilities than comparable chains. Within the data, a cluster of highly shared sequence variants was likely a sequencing artifact.

Researchers ran the PCR with 60 Vbeta and 13 Jbeta primers. Libraries were prepared by immunoSEQ multiplex PCR; TCRdb keeps only in-frame clonotypes and omits some of them. The sample yields some 190,000 clones, 76% seen once. To note about this clone: Its specificity is not known.

Sequencing was performed on PBMCs. The TCR sequence derives from a young man in good health and CMV-seronegative.

This chain's CDR3 is CASSFPGTGGPYEQYF. DNA for the CDR3: TGTGCCAGCAGTTTCCCCGGGACAGGGGGGCCCTACGAGCAGTACTTC. The genes are TRBV28 and TRBJ2-7; 11 nucleotides line up with TRBD1. V was pared by 3 bases and J by 2 bases, with 6 bases of the junction left unmatched. This CDR3 comprises 16 residues. Germline V gene sequence: CDR1 MDHEN, CDR2 SYDVKM.